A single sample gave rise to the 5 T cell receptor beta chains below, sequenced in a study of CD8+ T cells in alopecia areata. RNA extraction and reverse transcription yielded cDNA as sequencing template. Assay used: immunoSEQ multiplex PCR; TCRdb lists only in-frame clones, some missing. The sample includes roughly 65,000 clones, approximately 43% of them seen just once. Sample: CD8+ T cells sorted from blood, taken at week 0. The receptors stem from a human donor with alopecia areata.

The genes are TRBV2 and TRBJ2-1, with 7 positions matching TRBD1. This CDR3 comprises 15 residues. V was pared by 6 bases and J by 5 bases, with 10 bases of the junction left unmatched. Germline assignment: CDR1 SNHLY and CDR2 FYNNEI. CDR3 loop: CASRLIGQANNEQFF. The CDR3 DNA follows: TGTGCCAGCAGGCTCATAGGACAGGCGAACAATGAGCAGTTCTTC.

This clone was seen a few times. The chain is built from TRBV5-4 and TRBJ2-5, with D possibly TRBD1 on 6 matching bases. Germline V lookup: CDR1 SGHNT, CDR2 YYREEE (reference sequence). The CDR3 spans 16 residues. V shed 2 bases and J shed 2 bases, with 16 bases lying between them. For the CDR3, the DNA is TGTGCCAGCAGCTTCGTACAGGGCGGGTGGCAAGAGACCCAGTACTTC. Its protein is CASSFVQGGWQETQYF.

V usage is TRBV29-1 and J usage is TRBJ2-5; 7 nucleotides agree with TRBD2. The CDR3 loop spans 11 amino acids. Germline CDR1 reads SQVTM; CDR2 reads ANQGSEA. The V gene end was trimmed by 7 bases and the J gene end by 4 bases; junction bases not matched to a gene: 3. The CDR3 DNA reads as TGCAGCGGAGCGGGGATAGAGACCCAGTACTTC. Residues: CSGAGIETQYF.

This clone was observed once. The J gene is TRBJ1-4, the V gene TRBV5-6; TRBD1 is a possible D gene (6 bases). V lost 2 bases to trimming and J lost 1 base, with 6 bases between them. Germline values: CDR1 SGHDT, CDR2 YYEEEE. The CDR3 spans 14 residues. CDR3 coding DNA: TGTGCCAGCAGCTTCAGGGGAACTAATGAAAAACTGTTTTTT. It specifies CASSFRGTNEKLFF. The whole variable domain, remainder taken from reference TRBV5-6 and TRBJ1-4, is DAGVTQSPTHLIKTRGQQVTLRCSPKSGHDTVSWYQQALGQGPQFIFQYYEEEERQRGNFPDRFSGHQFPNYSSELNVNALLLGDSALYLCASSFRGTNEKLFFGSGTQLSVL.

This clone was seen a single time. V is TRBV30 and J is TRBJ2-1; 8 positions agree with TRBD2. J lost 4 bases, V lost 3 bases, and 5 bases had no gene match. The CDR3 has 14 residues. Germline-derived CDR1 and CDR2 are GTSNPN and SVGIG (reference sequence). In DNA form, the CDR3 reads TGTGCCTGGAGGGGACTAGGGGTATACAATGAGCAGTTCTTC. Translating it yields CAWRGLGVYNEQFF.